These 14 T cell receptor beta chains share one sample of origin, sequenced in a study of T cells in localized non-small cell lung cancer. The assay was immunoSEQ multiplex PCR, and TCRdb's table has in-frame clones only and misses some. The data show over 8,500 clones, approximately 90% seen once. The sample consisted of peripheral blood, taken before any cancer treatment. These receptors originate from a woman aged 40-69 years with stage I squamous cell lung carcinoma.

Note on this clone: One end of the junction fails to match germline, which may point to a read error. This chain joins TRBV4-1 and TRBJ1-4; D possibly corresponds to TRBD1 (5 bases). CDR3 size: 17 residues. In germline, CDR1 is MGHRA, CDR2 YSYEKL. In nucleotides, the CDR3 is TGCGCCAGCAGGCAAGAGGGGTCAGGGACTTTTAATGAAAAACTGTTTTTT. Its translation is CASRQEGSGTFNEKLFF.

The chain employs TRBV6-1 and TRBJ2-1; tentatively, D is TRBD2 (5 bases). Germline CDR1 reads MNHNS; CDR2 reads SASEGT. The V end lost 6 bases, the J end lost 6 bases, and 18 bases lay between the germline ends. The CDR3 is made up of 15 amino acids. The CDR3 coding sequence is TGTGCCAGCAGCGCCTTAGGTATTGAGGGCAATGAGCAGTTCTTC. This sequence encodes CASSALGIEGNEQFF.

The gene calls are TRBV18 and TRBJ2-2; D not resolved. The CDR3 extends over 16 amino acids. Germline CDR1 reads KGHSH; CDR2 reads LQKENI. V was shortened by 3 bases and J by 3 bases, with 14 bases between the two germline ends. This CDR3 reads CASSPFGKRDTGELFF. The CDR3 region has the DNA TGTGCCAGCTCACCCTTTGGGAAAAGGGACACCGGGGAGCTGTTTTTT.

The chain combines TRBV7-8 with TRBJ1-1; D is uncertain. The CDR3 covers 13 residues. The ends were cut back, 3 bases at V and 1 base at J, with 6 bases in the middle. The germline V gene encodes CDR1 SGHVS and CDR2 FQNEAQ. The CDR3 reads CASSFGRNTEAFF. In nucleotides, the CDR3 is TGTGCCAGCAGCTTCGGACGGAACACTGAAGCTTTCTTT.

V usage is TRBV30 and J usage is TRBJ1-5; D is perhaps TRBD1 (6 bases). The CDR3 sequence is 14 residues long. Germline CDR1 and CDR2: GTSNPN and SVGIG (reference sequence). Trimming left V 5 bases short and J 6 bases short, with 17 bases between. CDR3: CAWSGQTGGQPQHF. The CDR3 DNA sequence: TGTGCCTGGTCGGGACAAACGGGGGGTCAGCCCCAGCATTTT.

The chain is built from TRBV11-2 and TRBJ2-7, with 8 nucleotides matching TRBD1. The CDR3 has 14 amino acids. V gave up 2 bases and J gave up 5 bases; unmatched junction bases: 5. The germline CDR1 and CDR2 sequences are SGHAT and FQNNGV. This CDR3 reads CASSLTTGANEQYF. Here the CDR3 DNA reads TGTGCCAGCAGCTTAACGACAGGGGCGAACGAGCAGTACTTC.

A single count supports this clone. This sequence joins TRBV12-2 and TRBJ2-7; the D call TRBD2 from the table was never checked on the DNA. TRBV12-2 represents a pseudogene. The CDR3 loop spans 17 amino acids. The CDR3 bases are TGTGCAAGTCGCTCGTACTTCCCGGGACTAGCGGTGTACGAGCAGTACTTC. Protein sequence: CASRSYFPGLAVYEQYF.

This rearrangement joins TRBV10-2 to TRBJ2-1, with 12 bases fitting TRBD2. This CDR3 comprises 17 residues. CDR1 WSHSY and CDR2 SAAADI come from the germline V gene. V trimming: 8 bases; J trimming: 0 bases; junction bases outside the gene matches: 8. In DNA, the CDR3 is TGCGCCAGCTTAGCTAGCGGGGGGGTAGGCTCCTACAATGAGCAGTTCTTC. This encodes CASLASGGVGSYNEQFF.

This clone was detected only a few times. The rearrangement uses TRBV5-6 and TRBJ2-6; unclear D gene. The V and J ends lost 0 bases and 2 bases respectively, with 0 bases between them. The germline V gene has CDR1 SGHDT and CDR2 YYEEEE. The CDR3 is 13 amino acids. The CDR3 sequence is CASSLAGANVLTF. CDR3 sequence (DNA): TGTGCCAGCAGCTTGGCTGGGGCCAACGTCCTGACTTTC.

This chain joins TRBV10-3 and TRBJ1-1; a weak D match, TRBD1 (6 bases). This CDR3 is 14 amino acids long. Germline CDR1 is ENHRY and CDR2 is SYGVKD. Trimming stripped 6 bases from V and 0 bases from J, with 11 bases between. The CDR3 DNA sequence: TGTGCCATCAGGGTGGACAGCCTGAACACTGAAGCTTTCTTT. As protein: CAIRVDSLNTEAFF.

This clone came up a few times. The chain has TRBV4-3 and TRBJ1-1; no clear D gene. The CDR3 extends over 15 amino acids. Looked up from germline, CDR1 is LGHNA and CDR2 is YSLEER. V was trimmed by 1 base and J by 0 bases, leaving 9 bases between them. For the CDR3, the DNA is TGCGCCAGCAGCCAAGGTCTTCAGGTGAACACTGAAGCTTTCTTT. Protein: CASSQGLQVNTEAFF.

In DNA form, the CDR3 reads TGTGCCACCAGCAGAGATAGCAGCGGGGGTAAAGAGACCCAGTACTTC. Residues: CATSRDSSGGKETQYF. V usage is TRBV15 and J usage is TRBJ2-5, with 8 bases matching TRBD2. V lost 0 bases to trimming and J lost 3 bases; unmatched junction nucleotides: 6. CDR1 and CDR2 (germline): LNHNV, YYDKDF (reference sequence). There are 16 residues in the CDR3. The full variable domain, with the rest looked up from reference TRBV15 and TRBJ2-5, is DAMVIQNPRYQVTQFGKPVTLSCSQTLNHNVMYWYQQKSSQAPKLLFHYYDKDFNNEADTPDNFQSRRPNTSFCFLDIRSPGLGDTAMYLCATSRDSSGGKETQYFGPGTRLLVL.

J is TRBJ1-1 and V is TRBV11-3; D is perhaps TRBD1 (6 bases). This CDR3 is built from 15 residues. CDR1 and CDR2 (germline): SGHNT, YENEEA. With 4 bases removed from V and 6 bases from J, the gap between germline ends came to 18 bases. The CDR3 bases are TGTGCCAGCAGCTCAGGCCGGACAGCCGACTCTGAAGCTTTCTTT. Protein product: CASSSGRTADSEAFF. Drawing the rest from reference TRBV11-3 and TRBJ1-1, the complete variable domain is EAGVVQSPRYKIIEKKQPVAFWCNPISGHNTLYWYLQNLGQGPELLIRYENEEAVDDSQLPKDRFSAERLKGVDSTLKIQPAELGDSAVYLCASSSGRTADSEAFFGQGTRLTVV.

V gene TRBV6-1 combines with J gene TRBJ1-5; D is ambiguous. Trimming removed 0 bases from V and 7 bases from J, with 4 bases in between. Germline values: CDR1 MNHNS, CDR2 SASEGT. The CDR3 extends over 12 amino acids. This chain's CDR3 is CASSEAEQPQHF. The CDR3 DNA sequence: TGTGCCAGCAGTGAAGCAGAGCAGCCCCAGCATTTT.